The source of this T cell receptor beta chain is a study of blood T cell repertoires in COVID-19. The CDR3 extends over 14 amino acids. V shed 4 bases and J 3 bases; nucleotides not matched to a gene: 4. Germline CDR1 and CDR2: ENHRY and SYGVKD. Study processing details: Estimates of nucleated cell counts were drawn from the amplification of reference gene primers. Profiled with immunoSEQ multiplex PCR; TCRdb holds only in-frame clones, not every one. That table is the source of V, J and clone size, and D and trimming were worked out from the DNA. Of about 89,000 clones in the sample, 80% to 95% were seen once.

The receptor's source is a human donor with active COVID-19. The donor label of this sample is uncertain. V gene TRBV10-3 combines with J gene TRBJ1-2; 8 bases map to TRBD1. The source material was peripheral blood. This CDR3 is CAISVETGDYGYTF. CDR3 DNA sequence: TGTGCCATCAGTGTTGAGACAGGGGACTATGGCTACACCTTC.